Listed below are T cell receptor beta chains from one sample, sequenced in a study of response to subunit inactivated influenza vaccine. MiXCR, run by TCRdb on the RT-PCR reads, gives a single entry per CDR3 protein. The profile shows about 480,000 distinct CDR3 sequences, 10% to 11% of them singletons. The material was PBMCs from blood, obtained around seven weeks after vaccination. Receptor source: a man aged 45-60 years who received an inactivated influenza vaccine. CDR3s include the opening cysteine and the closing phenylalanine or tryptophan.

TRBV5-1,TRBJ2-7,CASSLALGAYEQYF
TRBV6-1,TRBJ2-7,CASRRDNGSPYEQYF
TRBV5-1,TRBJ1-1,CASSGDPNTEAFF
TRBV6-5,TRBJ1-6,CASSYSGTGSSYNSPLHF
TRBV4-3,TRBJ2-7,CASSQGQGSYEQYF
TRBV11-2,TRBJ1-1,CASSLDQVVVRAFF
TRBV15,TRBJ2-5,CATSIHGRGDRETQYF
TRBV15,TRBJ2-4,CATSSATSSLAKNIQYF
TRBV4-2,TRBJ2-2,CASSQDPGPNGELFF
TRBV7-9,TRBJ2-2,CASSLRAAGELFF
TRBV20-1,TRBJ2-3,CSANPPSFTQYF
TRBV28,TRBJ2-4,CASYSGRLQYF
TRBV6-1,TRBJ1-2,CASSRGTGAGYTF
TRBV12-3/TRBV12-4,TRBJ2-1,CASSDGGTSYNEQFF
TRBV28,TRBJ2-7,CASLRGTYEQYF
TRBV10-3,TRBJ1-2,CAIFRDGANYGYTF
TRBV10-1,TRBJ2-1,CASKGTSGGNEQFF
TRBV6-1,TRBJ2-3,CASSRGQGSTDTQYF
TRBV6-1,TRBJ2-5,CASSEWVPSPYQETQYF
TRBV12-3/TRBV12-4,TRBJ2-3,CASSLASRRDTQYF
TRBV6-2/TRBV6-3,TRBJ2-5,CASSYSSRRQTQYF
TRBV6-5,TRBJ2-5,CASSYSPSGQETQYF
TRBV7-3,TRBJ2-2,CASSKTGGTAGELFF
TRBV11-2,TRBJ2-5,CASSLARGSQETQYF
TRBV20-1,TRBJ2-3,CSAPAGGTDTQYF
TRBV7-9,TRBJ2-1,CASSRTSGGEVQFF
TRBV19,TRBJ1-4,CASSTMSGRTEKLFF
TRBV6-2/TRBV6-3,TRBJ2-5,CASRTHRGPETQYF
TRBV4-2,TRBJ2-3,CASSPRGSGTTGTDTQYF
TRBV6-5,TRBJ2-5,CASSYPPLVAGGHQETQYF
TRBV5-1,TRBJ2-1,CASSLGLGANDNEQFF
TRBV5-1,TRBJ2-5,CASSFGTGRQETQYF
TRBV12-3/TRBV12-4,TRBJ2-3,CASSLGDSRNTQYF
TRBV27,TRBJ2-3,CASSLADSTDTQYF
TRBV7-2,TRBJ2-7,CASSLDLTYEQYF
TRBV10-3,TRBJ1-2,CAINDGLDYGYTF
TRBV25-1,TRBJ2-5,CASSDPGQPETQYF
TRBV5-1,TRBJ2-2,CASSVLTGTDTGELFF
TRBV3-1,TRBJ2-7,CASSSIGGRGEQYF
TRBV6-2/TRBV6-3,TRBJ2-5,CASSWDWPETQYF
TRBV20-1,TRBJ2-2,CSAAGGPKRSGELFF
TRBV5-6,TRBJ2-7,CASHLLSQGGSYEQYF
TRBV20-1,TRBJ1-2,CSARETLRGGLGYTF
TRBV5-1,TRBJ1-3,CASSSGTGSSLTLSGNTIYF
TRBV10-3,TRBJ2-2,CAIKGANTGELFF
TRBV5-1,TRBJ1-3,CASSSGTSPGNTIYF
TRBV6-2/TRBV6-3,TRBJ1-4,CASSRLGTSNEKLFF
TRBV29-1,TRBJ2-2,CSVRFPGTGELFF
TRBV10-3,TRBJ2-2,CAAQGSNTGELFF
TRBV7-2,TRBJ2-7,CASSLEDMGGYEQYF
TRBV7-8,TRBJ1-5,CASSLVRGVSHQPQHF
TRBV5-1,TRBJ2-7,CASSSMGQVAYEQYF
TRBV7-2,TRBJ2-2,CASSLGPSGFTPGELFF
TRBV6-1,TRBJ2-1,CASSKLAGRRNEQFF
TRBV18,TRBJ2-2,CASSPPVRGGRELFF
TRBV7-3,TRBJ2-1,CASSHAGTSGSFAYNEQFF
TRBV11-2,TRBJ2-1,CASSTLQGDEQFF
TRBV12-3/TRBV12-4,TRBJ2-7,CASTPGGYEQYF
TRBV2,TRBJ2-1,CVSRVLAGVDNEQFF
TRBV5-6,TRBJ2-2,CASSLKFGTPNTGELFF